Listed below are T cell receptor beta chains from one sample, sequenced in a study of shared clonotypes between healthy human individuals. Generated by immunoSEQ multiplex PCR, the TCRdb table keeps only in-frame clones and is missing some. The table has around 2.3 million clones, nearly 97% seen once. Input material: naive CD4+ T cells sorted from blood. The receptors here all came from a man younger than 35 in good health. CDR3s include the opening cysteine and the closing phenylalanine or tryptophan. Each record gives: J gene, V gene, D gene, CDR3 protein. D genes are given only for firm matches.

TRBJ2-7	TRBV5-1	TRBD1	CASSGRQGSSYEQYF
TRBJ1-2	TRBV7-9	TRBD1	CASSGDRANYGYTF
TRBJ1-1	TRBV18	.	CASSPLTGSGTEAFF
TRBJ1-4	TRBV10-1	TRBD1	CASSDNRGKLFF
TRBJ2-7	TRBV6-1	.	CASRDIMSSYEQYF
TRBJ1-6	TRBV28	.	CASSTGTLGNSPLHF
TRBJ2-7	TRBV6-5	TRBD1	CASSSPSTGREQYF
TRBJ1-3	TRBV13	.	CASSSGLTGNTIYF
TRBJ2-3	TRBV7-9	.	CASSLAIAVDTQYF
TRBJ1-1	TRBV5-1	.	CASSLTVGSEAFF
TRBJ1-4	TRBV27	.	CASSWVTGEKLFF
TRBJ1-5	TRBV28	TRBD1	CASSRTGQNQPQHF
TRBJ1-2	TRBV19	TRBD1	CASSTRTGPFNYGYTF
TRBJ1-5	TRBV6-5	.	CASRGTGFNQPQHF
TRBJ2-5	TRBV7-7	TRBD2	CASSETSGGVETQYF
TRBJ1-3	TRBV5-6	.	CASSTGTFTGNTIYF
TRBJ1-1	TRBV5-4	TRBD1	CASSLAQDRATEAFF
TRBJ2-7	TRBV29-1	.	CSVVPGASFGEQYF
TRBJ2-1	TRBV9	TRBD2	CASSGALGLARNEQFF
TRBJ1-1	TRBV18	.	CASSPLAGNTEAFF
TRBJ1-6	TRBV19	TRBD1	CASSTPGQGASSPLHF
TRBJ2-2	TRBV10-3	TRBD1	CAIRTTGAPNTGELFF
TRBJ1-1	TRBV27	.	CASLGTNTEAFF
TRBJ1-3	TRBV2	.	CASTESGVSQGNTIYF
TRBJ1-6	TRBV6-6	.	CASSYSRTASNSPLHF
TRBJ2-5	TRBV5-1	TRBD2	CASSLAGTSVQETQYF
TRBJ1-3	TRBV5-1	.	CASSLQGGNTIYF